One and the same sample provided the 24 T cell receptor beta chains below, sequenced in a study of T-cell reconstitution after alpha-beta-depleted transplantation in children. General study points: Fresh T-cell production supplied most of the T-cell counts and diversity seen one year after transplant.

Preparation of the TCRbeta library involved a method that used unique molecular identifiers. TCRdb called the PCR reads again in MiXCR, with one record for every CDR3 protein. The repertoire consists of a few hundred thousand distinct CDR3 sequences, with less than 9.5% occurring once and the leading ten covering 9.1%. The antigens for these receptors are not known. This material consisted of peripheral blood, taken 360 days after TCRalphabeta/CD19-depleted stem cell transplant. These receptors were obtained from a female patient aged 2-9 years who had a stem cell transplant for Fanconi anemia, so the T cells may come from the graft donor.

V is TRBV20-1 and J is TRBJ1-1, with TRBD1 as a possible D gene (6 bases). Germline CDR1 and CDR2: DFQATT and SNEGSKA (reference sequence). This CDR3 is 14 amino acids long. Trimming shortened V by 6 bases and J by 9 bases, and 23 bases separated the two germline ends. The CDR3 loop is CSARLTRTAMKAFF. DNA for the CDR3: TGCAGTGCCAGGCTGACCCGGACAGCCATGAAAGCTTTCTTT.

V is TRBV20-1 and J is TRBJ1-2; 9 positions agree with TRBD1. V gave up 1 base and J gave up 12 bases; unmatched junction bases: 9. Germline CDR1 and CDR2: DFQATT and SNEGSKA (reference sequence). This CDR3 has 13 amino acids. This CDR3 is CSARGQGQGWDTF. The CDR3 nucleotides are TGCAGTGCTAGAGGGCAGGGACAGGGATGGGACACCTTC.

The V call is TRBV20-1, the J call TRBJ2-3, with D hard to call. Germline loops: CDR1 DFQATT, CDR2 SNEGSKA (reference sequence). This CDR3 contains 15 residues. V was shortened by 3 bases and J by 1 base, with 14 bases between the two germline ends. CDR3 sequence (DNA): TGCAGTGCTAGGGTCTTGACGAAGGGCACAGATACGCAGTATTTT. Translated: CSARVLTKGTDTQYF.

This clonotype was detected ten times or more. The chain's CDR3 is CASNTDGSSNEKLFF. CDR3 DNA sequence: TGTGCCAGCAACACGGACGGCTCCTCAAATGAAAAACTGTTTTTT. This chain joins TRBV12-3 or TRBV12-4 and TRBJ1-4; D unclear. The V end was cut by 7 bases, the J end by 5 bases, with 17 bases between. The CDR3 has 15 amino acids.

This clonotype showed up just a few times. The rearrangement joins TRBV25-1 to TRBJ1-3, with D uncertain. V lost 3 bases, J lost 3 bases, and 12 bases lay in between. The CDR3 contains 15 residues. From germline, CDR1 is MGHDK and CDR2 SYGVNS. CDR3 DNA sequence: TGTGCCAGCAGTGATCCATGGGCTGATGGAAACACCATATATTTT. It yields the protein CASSDPWADGNTIYF.

The chain has TRBV9 and TRBJ2-2; 12 bases map to TRBD2. Germline CDR1 reads SGDLS; CDR2 reads YYNGEE. With 4 bases clipped from V and 6 bases from J, the junction kept 7 bases outside the gene matches. This CDR3 is built from 16 residues. The CDR3: CASSPRLAGVAGELFF. The CDR3 DNA reads TGTGCCAGCAGCCCGAGACTAGCGGGAGTCGCCGGGGAGCTGTTTTTT. Full variable domain (missing parts from reference TRBV9 and TRBJ2-2): DSGVTQTPKHLITATGQRVTLRCSPRSGDLSVYWYQQSLDQGLQFLIQYYNGEERAKGNILERFSAQQFPDLHSELNLSSLELGDSALYFCASSPRLAGVAGELFFGEGSRLTVL.

Ten or more counts support this clonotype. The chain recombines TRBV2 with TRBJ2-7; 7 bases line up with TRBD2. This CDR3 spans 16 amino acids. V was clipped by 1 base and J by 3 bases; unmatched bases: 9. CDR1 SNHLY and CDR2 FYNNEI come from the germline V gene. The CDR3 sequence is CASSEEVPGLSYEQYF. As DNA, the CDR3 is TGTGCCAGCAGTGAAGAGGTTCCGGGACTAAGCTACGAGCAGTACTTC.

This clonotype came up many times. DNA of the CDR3: TGCAGTGCCAGATGGCTAGCGGGAATCCACGAGCAGTACTTC. Translating gives CSARWLAGIHEQYF. The chain is built from TRBV20-1 and TRBJ2-7; 9 positions agree with TRBD2. The CDR3 has 14 residues. Trimming cost V 6 bases and J 5 bases; bases outside gene matches: 11. Per the germline V gene, CDR1 is DFQATT and CDR2 is SNEGSKA (reference sequence).

This clonotype was recorded many times. The chain is built from TRBV5-6 and TRBJ2-5, with D tentatively TRBD1 (5 bases). Trimming stripped 6 bases from V and 4 bases from J, with 19 bases between. CDR1 and CDR2 (germline): SGHDT, YYEEEE. This CDR3 region has 15 residues. The DNA for the CDR3 is TGTGCCAGCAACGCCCTAACAGGATTGGTAGAGACCCAGTACTTC. Encoded protein: CASNALTGLVETQYF.

There are many counts of this clonotype. V is TRBV20-1 and J is TRBJ2-1, with D perhaps matching TRBD1 or TRBD2 (5 bases each). CDR1 is DFQATT and CDR2 is SNEGSKA in the germline V gene (reference sequence). V was cut by 6 bases and J by 4 bases, with 10 bases left in between. This CDR3 contains 12 residues. CDR3 protein: CSAWDGYNEQFF. Written as DNA, the CDR3 is TGCAGTGCCTGGGACGGATACAATGAGCAGTTCTTC.

The J gene is TRBJ2-7, the V gene TRBV6-5; weak D call: TRBD1 (6 bases). Trimming stripped 2 bases from V and 0 bases from J, with 8 bases between. The CDR3 runs to 14 residues. CDR1 is MNHEY and CDR2 is SVGAGI in the germline V gene. CDR3 protein: CASSYLDSSYEQYF. The CDR3 bases are TGTGCCAGCAGTTACCTGGACAGCTCCTACGAGCAGTACTTC.

The rearrangement joins TRBV7-9 to TRBJ1-1; D unclear. Germline V CDR1 and CDR2: SEHNR, FQNEAQ (reference sequence). This CDR3 spans 14 amino acids. The ends were cut back, 1 base at V and 1 base at J, with 7 bases in the middle. The CDR3 is CASSLVLENTEAFF. The CDR3 DNA follows: TGTGCCAGCAGCTTAGTCTTAGAGAACACTGAAGCTTTCTTT. Based on the CDR3 plus reference TRBV7-9 and TRBJ1-1, the full variable domain is DTGVSQNPRHKITKRGQNVTFRCDPISEHNRLYWYRQTLGQGPEFLTYFQNEAQLEKSRLLSDRFSAERPKGSFSTLEIQRTEQGDSAMYLCASSLVLENTEAFFGQGTRLTVV.

This sequence joins TRBV4-2 and TRBJ2-5; TRBD2 aligns across 13 bases. The CDR3 runs to 19 residues. Germline loops: CDR1 LGHNA, CDR2 YNFKEQ. Trimming removed 0 bases from V and 2 bases from J; junction bases left unmatched: 9. The CDR3 DNA follows: TGTGCCAGCAGCCAAGAGCGACTAGCGGGGGGTAACAGACAAGAGACCCAGTACTTC. Its translation: CASSQERLAGGNRQETQYF.

This clonotype has ten or more counts. The rearrangement uses TRBV5-5 and TRBJ2-1; the match to TRBD1 covers 9 bases. Germline V lookup: CDR1 SGHKS, CDR2 YYEKEE (reference sequence). Germline trimming cut 1 base from V and 8 bases from J; bases unmatched to any gene: 4. The CDR3 consists of 14 residues. The chain's CDR3 is CASSLWTGADEQFF. The CDR3 bases are TGTGCCAGCAGCTTGTGGACAGGGGCCGATGAGCAGTTCTTC.

This clonotype has a count of ten or more. The CDR3 sequence is CASSIYSGYSYEQYF. For the CDR3, the DNA is TGTGCCAGCAGCATATATAGCGGGTACTCCTACGAGCAGTACTTC. This rearrangement joins TRBV7-2 to TRBJ2-7, with TRBD2 matching over 7 bases. This CDR3 contains 15 residues. CDR1 is SGHTA and CDR2 is FQGNSA in the germline V gene. V gave up 5 bases and J gave up 0 bases; unmatched junction bases: 7.

This clonotype was seen ten or more times. The V gene is TRBV27, the J gene TRBJ2-1; D is possibly TRBD2 (6 bases). Germline V gives CDR1 MNHEY, CDR2 SMNVEV (reference sequence). The V end was cut by 6 bases, the J end by 7 bases, with 16 bases between. The CDR3 has 14 residues. For the CDR3, the DNA is TGTGCCAGCAGACGGGCTAGCGTCTGGAATGAGCAGTTCTTC. It yields the protein CASRRASVWNEQFF.

V usage is TRBV18 and J usage is TRBJ2-1, with 10 bases that match TRBD1. V shed 5 bases and J 6 bases; nucleotides not matched to a gene: 10. The CDR3 length is 16 residues. The germline V gene has CDR1 KGHSH and CDR2 LQKENI. The CDR3 coding sequence is TGTGCCAGCTCAAACTACCGGGACAGGGGCACCAATGAGCAGTTCTTC. Residues: CASSNYRDRGTNEQFF.

In its sample, this clonotype was seen many times. This rearrangement joins TRBV9 to TRBJ2-1, with D perhaps given as TRBD1 or TRBD2 (6 bases each). Germline loops: CDR1 SGDLS, CDR2 YYNGEE. CDR3 length equals 16 residues. V shed 0 bases and J shed 4 bases, with 14 bases lying between them. This CDR3 is CASSVGRGTIYNEQFF. The CDR3 nucleotides read TGTGCCAGCAGCGTAGGGAGGGGGACGATATACAATGAGCAGTTCTTC. Drawing the rest from reference TRBV9 and TRBJ2-1, the complete variable domain is DSGVTQTPKHLITATGQRVTLRCSPRSGDLSVYWYQQSLDQGLQFLIQYYNGEERAKGNILERFSAQQFPDLHSELNLSSLELGDSALYFCASSVGRGTIYNEQFFGPGTRLTVL.

This clonotype was counted many times. The chain has TRBV28 and TRBJ2-3, with 13 bases aligning to TRBD2. Losses at the gene ends were 5 bases for V and 0 bases for J; bases not matched to a gene: 5. There are 17 residues in the CDR3. Germline V lookup: CDR1 MDHEN, CDR2 SYDVKM. The CDR3 protein is CASSPGLAGVSTDTQYF. The CDR3 region has the DNA TGTGCCAGCAGTCCAGGACTAGCGGGAGTTAGCACAGATACGCAGTATTTT.

The chain carries TRBV20-1 and TRBJ1-1; unclear D gene. This CDR3 has 13 residues. V was pared by 0 bases and J by 1 base, with 6 bases between. CDR1 is DFQATT, CDR2 SNEGSKA, per germline (reference sequence). The CDR3, as DNA: TGCAGTGCTAGAGAGGGTGGGAACACTGAAGCTTTCTTT. This encodes CSAREGGNTEAFF.

CDR3 DNA: TGCGCCAGCAGGGGGGGGTCCCACTCCTACGAGCAGTACTTC. It specifies CASRGGSHSYEQYF. The chain links TRBV5-1 to TRBJ2-7; 7 nucleotides agree with TRBD2. The trim removed 5 bases at V and 0 bases at J, leaving 5 bases unmatched. Germline V gives CDR1 SGHRS, CDR2 YFSETQ. CDR3 length: 14 amino acids. The entire variable domain, with the rest obtained from reference TRBV5-1 and TRBJ2-7, is as follows: KAGVTQTPRYLIKTRGQQVTLSCSPISGHRSVSWYQQTPGQGLQFLFEYFSETQRNKGNFPGRFSGRQFSNSRSEMNVSTLELGDSALYLCASRGGSHSYEQYFGPGTRLTVT.

This clonotype has ten or more counts. The gene calls are TRBV28 and TRBJ2-7, with D possibly matching TRBD2 (5 bases). Germline V gene data show CDR1 as MDHEN and CDR2 as SYDVKM. The CDR3 covers 12 residues. Trimming cost V 6 bases and J 1 base, with 7 bases left between them. CDR3 coding DNA: TGTGCCAGCAGATCGGGATCCTACGAGCAGTACGTC. Translating gives CASRSGSYEQYV.

At least ten counts were recorded for this clonotype. The V gene is TRBV5-6, the J gene TRBJ2-3; tentatively, D is TRBD2 (5 bases). V shed 3 bases and J shed 8 bases, with 13 bases lying between them. CDR3 length: 13 amino acids. Germline V CDR1 and CDR2: SGHDT, YYEEEE. CDR3 DNA sequence: TGTGCCAGCAGCTACGAGGGAGTTCTTACGCAGTATTTT. It is translated as CASSYEGVLTQYF.

This clonotype was counted ten times or more. The chain is built from TRBV28 and TRBJ1-1; 8 bases match TRBD1. The CDR3 runs 16 residues. Germline CDR1 reads MDHEN; CDR2 reads SYDVKM. V lost 5 bases to trimming and J lost 0 bases; unmatched junction nucleotides: 8. In nucleotides, the CDR3 is TGTGCCAGCAGTCCAGGGGGCGTCGGGGTGAACACTGAAGCTTTCTTT. This translates into CASSPGGVGVNTEAFF.